What follows are 14 T cell receptor beta chains derived from one specimen sequenced in a study of blood T cell repertoires in COVID-19. Method: immunoSEQ multiplex PCR; TCRdb's copy keeps in-frame clones and lacks some. The table records roughly 80,000 clones, approximately 78% of them present only once. Source material: peripheral blood. The origin of the receptors is a human donor in a cohort sampled during active COVID-19.

The chain recombines TRBV6-1 with TRBJ1-5; D is uncertain. V lost 3 bases to trimming and J lost 0 bases, with 15 bases between them. CDR1 and CDR2 (germline): MNHNS, SASEGT. The CDR3 covers 17 residues. The CDR3, as DNA: TGTGCCAGCAGTGATGGCCTTATCCCGTTTAGCAATCAGCCCCAGCATTTT. Translating gives CASSDGLIPFSNQPQHF.

J is TRBJ1-6 and V is TRBV5-6, with a weak D call TRBD1 (6 bases). The ends were cut back, 4 bases at V and 9 bases at J, with 14 bases in the middle. CDR1 is SGHDT and CDR2 is YYEEEE in the germline V gene. This CDR3 contains 14 residues. The DNA of the CDR3 is TGTGCCAGCAGCCTAGGGGGGGTCGGTTCACCCCTCCACTTT. Its translation is CASSLGGVGSPLHF.

This clone was counted at least ten times. In nucleotides, the CDR3 is TGTGCCAGTAGTATCAGCGGACCACTAGCCAAAAACATTCAGTACTTC. Translated, it gives CASSISGPLAKNIQYF. The chain has TRBV19 and TRBJ2-4, with TRBD2 as a possible D gene (5 bases). V lost 3 bases, J lost 0 bases, and 12 bases lay in between. There are 16 residues in the CDR3. The germline V gene encodes CDR1 LNHDA and CDR2 SQIVND (reference sequence).

The rearrangement joins TRBV7-9 to TRBJ1-2; 10 bases map to TRBD1. Germline V lookup: CDR1 SEHNR, CDR2 FQNEAQ (reference sequence). The CDR3 covers 16 residues. Trimming removed 3 bases from V and 4 bases from J; junction bases left unmatched: 8. CDR3 amino acids: CASSFSRTGGTYGYTF. In DNA, the CDR3 is TGTGCCAGCAGCTTCTCCAGGACAGGGGGTACCTATGGCTACACCTTC. The full variable domain, its missing parts supplied by reference TRBV7-9 and TRBJ1-2, is DTGVSQNPRHKITKRGQNVTFRCDPISEHNRLYWYRQTLGQGPEFLTYFQNEAQLEKSRLLSDRFSAERPKGSFSTLEIQRTEQGDSAMYLCASSFSRTGGTYGYTFGSGTRLTVV.

The rearrangement joins TRBV6-1 to TRBJ1-5, with a weak D call TRBD1 (6 bases). CDR1 is MNHNS, CDR2 SASEGT, per germline. The V gene lost 0 bases and the J gene lost 1 base, with 13 bases spanning the gap. The CDR3 contains 17 residues. CDR3 bases: TGTGCCAGCAGTGAAGCAAACCAGGGGCGAAGCAATCAGCCCCAGCATTTT. Translated: CASSEANQGRSNQPQHF.

This clone appeared a few times. This chain links TRBV5-1 with TRBJ1-1; D is unresolved. Trimming stripped 5 bases from V and 6 bases from J, with 17 bases between. Looked up from germline, CDR1 is SGHRS and CDR2 is YFSETQ. This CDR3 is built from 14 residues. The CDR3 here is CASREAGLRSEAFF. The CDR3 nucleotides are TGCGCCAGCAGAGAGGCAGGACTTAGGTCTGAAGCTTTCTTT.

The gene calls are TRBV14 and TRBJ2-3; 8 bases agree with TRBD2. V lost 4 bases to trimming and J lost 6 bases; unmatched junction nucleotides: 12. The germline CDR1 and CDR2 sequences are SGHDN and FVKESK. The CDR3 has 16 amino acids. The CDR3 sequence is CASSLLTGGLMDTQYF. The CDR3 DNA is TGTGCCAGCAGCCTCTTAACGGGGGGGCTGATGGATACGCAGTATTTT. The variable domain in full, completed from reference TRBV14 and TRBJ2-3, reads EAGVTQFPSHSVIEKGQTVTLRCDPISGHDNLYWYRRVMGKEIKFLLHFVKESKQDESGMPNNRFLAERTGGTYSTLKVQPAELEDSGVYFCASSLLTGGLMDTQYFGPGTRLTVL.

This chain connects TRBV6-5 to TRBJ1-5; a possible D gene is TRBD1 (5 bases). The CDR3 loop spans 14 amino acids. V was trimmed by 4 bases and J by 1 base, leaving 8 bases between them. Per the germline V gene, CDR1 is MNHEY and CDR2 is SVGAGI. The CDR3 sequence: CASSSRGSNQPQHF. The CDR3, as DNA: TGTGCCAGCAGTTCTCGGGGGAGCAATCAGCCCCAGCATTTT.

V and J are TRBV19 and TRBJ2-5; the D gene is possibly TRBD1 (6 bases). The CDR3 has 15 residues. Per germline, CDR1 LNHDA and CDR2 SQIVND (reference sequence). Trimming pared 3 bases from V and 5 bases from J, leaving 16 bases between. The CDR3 DNA reads TGTGCCAGTAGTATGAGGGGCAGGGGTAGGGAGACCCAGTACTTC. The encoded protein is CASSMRGRGRETQYF.

The gene calls are TRBV18 and TRBJ1-5; D is unresolved. Per the germline V gene, CDR1 is KGHSH and CDR2 is LQKENI. V was shortened by 3 bases and J by 3 bases, with 9 bases between the two germline ends. The CDR3 is made up of 14 amino acids. The CDR3 bases are TGTGCCAGCTCACCGGGCGCCTACAATCAGCCCCAGCATTTT. Amino acids: CASSPGAYNQPQHF.

The V call is TRBV23-1, the J call TRBJ1-1; unclear D gene. TRBV23-1 is an open reading frame, and its role is uncertain. V lost 2 bases to trimming and J lost 8 bases, with 9 bases between them. CDR3 length: 12 residues. This CDR3 reads CASSQSRREAFF. CDR3 DNA: TGCGCCAGCAGTCAAAGTCGCAGAGAAGCTTTCTTT.

V gene TRBV19 combines with J gene TRBJ2-3, with a tentative D call TRBD2 (5 bases). Trimming cost V 11 bases and J 5 bases, with 14 bases left between them. There are 12 residues in the CDR3. Germline V lookup: CDR1 LNHDA, CDR2 SQIVND (reference sequence). Here the CDR3 reads CASRSGGDTQYF. CDR3 nucleotides: TGTGCCTCTCGAAGCGGTGGAGATACGCAGTATTTT.

J is TRBJ1-2 and V is TRBV2; D is perhaps TRBD1 (6 bases). CDR1 and CDR2 (germline): SNHLY, FYNNEI. The CDR3 sequence is 13 residues long. V shed 6 bases and J shed 2 bases, with 10 bases lying between them. CDR3 protein: CASRQTGNYGYTF. DNA of the CDR3: TGTGCCAGCAGACAGACAGGAAACTATGGCTACACCTTC.

This rearrangement joins TRBV18 to TRBJ1-3; 7 nucleotides align to TRBD1. There are 15 residues in the CDR3. J was trimmed by 4 bases and V by 2 bases; bases with no gene match: 5. The germline V gene encodes CDR1 KGHSH and CDR2 LQKENI. The CDR3 reads CASSPVTGLGNTIYF. The CDR3 DNA sequence: TGTGCCAGCTCACCAGTGACAGGGCTCGGAAACACCATATATTTT.